These T cell receptor beta chains were read from a single sample in a study of CD8+ T cells in alopecia areata. The table came from immunoSEQ multiplex PCR; TCRdb's copy has only in-frame clones and leaves some out. Seen here are about 160,000 clones, about 89% observed once, and the top ten hold about 15%. Sequences were derived from CD8+ T cells sorted from blood, sampled at week 0. The receptors were gathered from a human donor with alopecia areata. Both conserved end residues are part of each CDR3. Fields, in order: V gene, J gene, D gene, clone size, CDR3 protein, CDR3 DNA. The D gene is left open where the match is weak. Expanded clones are given a class, and other clones once, few, many or no size at all.

v_gene: TRBV5-1
j_gene: TRBJ2-3
d_gene: TRBD1
abundance: .
CDR3aa: CASSFGQGTDTQYF
CDR3nt: TGCGCCAGCAGCTTCGGACAGGGCACAGATACGCAGTATTTT

v_gene: TRBV30
j_gene: TRBJ2-1
d_gene: TRBD2
abundance: .
CDR3aa: CAWTTLAAHSYNEQFF
CDR3nt: TGTGCCTGGACCACCCTAGCGGCCCATTCCTACAATGAGCAGTTCTTC

v_gene: TRBV2
j_gene: TRBJ2-3
d_gene: .
abundance: .
CDR3aa: CASSEIDTDTQYF
CDR3nt: TGTGCCAGCAGTGAGATAGACACAGATACGCAGTATTTT

v_gene: TRBV7-8
j_gene: TRBJ2-3
d_gene: TRBD2
abundance: .
CDR3aa: CASSSGLDRGDTQYF
CDR3nt: TGTGCCAGCAGCTCAGGACTAGATCGGGGAGATACGCAGTATTTT

v_gene: TRBV6-5
j_gene: TRBJ2-7
d_gene: .
abundance: .
CDR3aa: CASSYEFGTETYEQYF
CDR3nt: TGTGCCAGCAGTTACGAGTTTGGGACGGAAACCTACGAGCAGTACTTC

v_gene: TRBV7-8
j_gene: TRBJ2-3
d_gene: .
abundance: .
CDR3aa: CASSPSSRSTDTQYF
CDR3nt: TGTGCCAGCAGCCCGAGTTCTAGGAGCACAGATACGCAGTATTTT

v_gene: TRBV19
j_gene: TRBJ1-5
d_gene: .
abundance: .
CDR3aa: CASTGPNRQPQHF
CDR3nt: TGTGCCAGTACCGGACCGAACCGCCAGCCCCAGCATTTT

v_gene: TRBV6-7
j_gene: TRBJ2-1
d_gene: .
abundance: .
CDR3aa: CASSSGQRGQFF
CDR3nt: TGTGCCAGCAGTTCTGGACAGCGTGGGCAGTTCTTC

v_gene: TRBV10-2
j_gene: TRBJ2-7
d_gene: .
abundance: once
CDR3aa: CASSDPSDKGHYEQYF
CDR3nt: TGCGCCAGCAGTGACCCGTCGGACAAGGGACACTACGAGCAGTACTTC

v_gene: TRBV4-1
j_gene: TRBJ2-3
d_gene: TRBD2
abundance: .
CDR3aa: CASSQVAGGRTDTQYF
CDR3nt: TGCGCCAGCAGCCAAGTAGCGGGGGGGCGCACAGATACGCAGTATTTT

v_gene: TRBV5-1
j_gene: TRBJ2-7
d_gene: .
abundance: .
CDR3aa: CASSSGRPYEQYF
CDR3nt: TGCGCCAGCAGCTCCGGACGTCCCTACGAGCAGTACTTC

v_gene: TRBV9
j_gene: TRBJ2-5
d_gene: TRBD2
abundance: .
CDR3aa: CASSVESGDYQETQYF
CDR3nt: TGTGCCAGCAGCGTAGAGAGCGGGGATTACCAAGAGACCCAGTACTTC

v_gene: TRBV10-2
j_gene: TRBJ2-3
d_gene: .
abundance: .
CDR3aa: CASSESGPLTDTQYF
CDR3nt: TGCGCCAGCAGTGAATCCGGGCCCCTCACAGATACGCAGTATTTT

v_gene: TRBV27
j_gene: TRBJ2-7
d_gene: .
abundance: .
CDR3aa: CASRPRGYQGEQYF
CDR3nt: TGTGCCAGCAGACCCAGGGGCTACCAAGGCGAGCAGTACTTC

v_gene: TRBV9
j_gene: TRBJ1-3
d_gene: .
abundance: .
CDR3aa: CASSVDLGSSGNTIYF
CDR3nt: TGTGCCAGCAGCGTAGACCTTGGGAGCTCTGGAAACACCATATATTTT

v_gene: TRBV2
j_gene: TRBJ1-2
d_gene: .
abundance: .
CDR3aa: CATIGLGYTF
CDR3nt: TGTGCCACGATTGGTCTGGGCTACACCTTC

v_gene: TRBV5-6
j_gene: TRBJ2-3
d_gene: .
abundance: .
CDR3aa: CASSLAGGGTDTQYF
CDR3nt: TGTGCCAGCAGCTTGGCGGGCGGGGGCACAGATACGCAGTATTTT

v_gene: TRBV7-8
j_gene: TRBJ2-1
d_gene: .
abundance: once
CDR3aa: CASSLGKNAYNEQFF
CDR3nt: TGTGCCAGCAGCTTAGGAAAGAACGCTTACAATGAGCAGTTCTTC

v_gene: TRBV13
j_gene: TRBJ2-7
d_gene: TRBD1
abundance: once
CDR3aa: CASSTKDRDHGYEYEQYF
CDR3nt: TGTGCCAGCAGCACAAAGGACAGGGATCATGGGTATGAGTACGAGCAGTACTTC

v_gene: TRBV9
j_gene: TRBJ2-7
d_gene: TRBD1
abundance: .
CDR3aa: CASSPEDRAWIEQYF
CDR3nt: TGTGCCAGCAGCCCGGAAGACAGGGCCTGGATCGAGCAGTACTTC

v_gene: TRBV7-9
j_gene: TRBJ1-6
d_gene: .
abundance: .
CDR3aa: CASSQGQNLNSPLHF
CDR3nt: TGTGCCAGCAGCCAAGGACAGAACTTGAATTCACCCCTCCACTTT

v_gene: TRBV6-6
j_gene: TRBJ2-1
d_gene: .
abundance: .
CDR3aa: CASRTPVNEQFF
CDR3nt: TGTGCCAGCAGAACACCGGTTAATGAGCAGTTCTTC

v_gene: TRBV7-9
j_gene: TRBJ2-7
d_gene: .
abundance: .
CDR3aa: CASSQEDRTYEQYF
CDR3nt: TGTGCCAGCAGCCAAGAGGACCGGACCTACGAGCAGTACTTC

v_gene: TRBV14
j_gene: TRBJ1-1
d_gene: .
abundance: .
CDR3aa: CASSQDNVLGLPEAFF
CDR3nt: TGTGCCAGCAGCCAAGATAATGTTTTGGGGCTACCTGAAGCTTTCTTT

v_gene: TRBV11-2
j_gene: TRBJ2-1
d_gene: TRBD1
abundance: .
CDR3aa: CASSLGAGQGPYNEQFF
CDR3nt: TGTGCCAGCAGCTTAGGCGCTGGACAGGGGCCCTACAATGAGCAGTTCTTC

v_gene: TRBV9
j_gene: TRBJ2-3
d_gene: TRBD2
abundance: once
CDR3aa: CASSVGLADTDTQYF
CDR3nt: TGTGCCAGCAGCGTAGGACTAGCGGACACAGATACGCAGTATTTT

v_gene: TRBV27
j_gene: TRBJ2-7
d_gene: TRBD2
abundance: .
CDR3aa: CASNPSGRVYEQYF
CDR3nt: TGTGCCAGCAATCCTAGCGGGAGGGTCTACGAGCAGTACTTC

v_gene: TRBV29-1
j_gene: TRBJ2-2
d_gene: .
abundance: .
CDR3aa: CSVDGPLATPGELFF
CDR3nt: TGCAGCGTTGATGGGCCGCTCGCAACACCCGGGGAGCTGTTTTTT

v_gene: TRBV28
j_gene: TRBJ2-7
d_gene: .
abundance: few
CDR3aa: CASSPETDRSEQYF
CDR3nt: TGTGCCAGCAGTCCCGAAACCGACAGGTCCGAGCAGTACTTC

v_gene: TRBV5-8
j_gene: TRBJ1-5
d_gene: .
abundance: .
CDR3aa: CASSFLGGRYSNQPQHF
CDR3nt: TGTGCCAGCAGCTTTCTCGGGGGGAGGTATAGCAATCAGCCCCAGCATTTT

v_gene: TRBV1
j_gene: TRBJ2-7
d_gene: .
abundance: few
CDR3aa: CTSSHPSGTRFYEQYF
CDR3nt: TGCACCAGCAGCCACCCTTCGGGGACTAGGTTCTACGAGCAGTACTTC

v_gene: TRBV27
j_gene: TRBJ2-7
d_gene: .
abundance: .
CDR3aa: CASSFGKEQYF
CDR3nt: TGTGCCAGCAGTTTTGGGAAGGAGCAGTACTTC

v_gene: TRBV29-1
j_gene: TRBJ1-1
d_gene: .
abundance: .
CDR3aa: CSVEGWSGKYTEAFF
CDR3nt: TGCAGCGTTGAGGGGTGGTCAGGGAAGTACACTGAAGCTTTCTTT

v_gene: TRBV9
j_gene: TRBJ2-1
d_gene: .
abundance: few
CDR3aa: CASSVVVSGPLPYNEQFF
CDR3nt: TGTGCCAGCAGCGTAGTTGTTTCGGGACCTCTTCCCTACAATGAGCAGTTCTTC

v_gene: TRBV5-6
j_gene: TRBJ2-5
d_gene: TRBD2
abundance: .
CDR3aa: CASSLKAGVPTETQYF
CDR3nt: TGTGCCAGCAGCTTAAAAGCGGGAGTCCCAACAGAGACCCAGTACTTC

v_gene: TRBV4-1
j_gene: TRBJ1-2
d_gene: .
abundance: .
CDR3aa: CASSRQGGYTF
CDR3nt: TGCGCCAGCAGCCGCCAAGGCGGCTACACCTTC